These 26 T cell receptor beta chains were all obtained from the same sample, sequenced in a study of blood T cell repertoires in COVID-19. Libraries were prepared by immunoSEQ multiplex PCR; TCRdb keeps only in-frame clonotypes and omits some of them. The sample carries 75,000 to 100,000 clones, around 87% recorded once. Specimen: peripheral blood. The receptors were gathered from a woman at least 80 years old with acute or convalescent COVID-19.

The rearrangement joins TRBV11-2 to TRBJ2-5; 7 bases fit TRBD2. The CDR3 is made up of 16 amino acids. Germline CDR1 and CDR2: SGHAT and FQNNGV. The V gene end was trimmed by 0 bases and the J gene end by 2 bases; junction bases not matched to a gene: 6. The CDR3 reads CASSLDGRGRQETQYF. CDR3 DNA: TGTGCCAGCAGCTTAGATGGGAGGGGTAGACAAGAGACCCAGTACTTC.

This clone has a single count. The rearrangement joins TRBV2 to TRBJ1-1; D call uncertain. The germline V gene has CDR1 SNHLY and CDR2 FYNNEI. With 6 bases removed from V and 2 bases from J, the gap between germline ends came to 10 bases. The CDR3 sequence is 13 residues long. The CDR3 loop is CASSARQNTEAFF. The CDR3 DNA reads as TGTGCCAGCAGCGCAAGACAAAACACTGAAGCTTTCTTT.

This clone was picked up a small number of times. The CDR3 nucleotides are TGTGCCAGCAGCTTATTTGCCGGGACAGCCTACGAGCAGTACTTC. Translated, it gives CASSLFAGTAYEQYF. This chain joins TRBV7-3 and TRBJ2-7; 7 bases are shared with TRBD1. The V and J ends lost 2 bases and 2 bases, in that order; junction bases with no gene match: 6. Germline CDR1 reads SGHTA; CDR2 reads FQGTGA. This CDR3 contains 15 residues.

The rearrangement joins TRBV3-1 (or the pseudogene TRBV3-2) to TRBJ2-1; D possibly corresponds to TRBD2 (6 bases). Germline V lookup: CDR1 LGHDT, CDR2 YNNKEL (reference sequence). Trimming took 1 base from V and 9 from J, leaving 10 bases between them. The CDR3 extends over 13 amino acids. CDR3 in DNA: TGTGCCAGCAGCCAAGGACTAGTGATTGAGCAGTTCTTC. It translates to CASSQGLVIEQFF.

V usage is TRBV6-5 and J usage is TRBJ1-1, with TRBD1 matching 7 bases. The germline CDR1 and CDR2 sequences are MNHEY and SVGAGI. This CDR3 spans 15 amino acids. Germline trimming cut 0 bases from V and 10 bases from J; bases unmatched to any gene: 11. The chain's CDR3 is CASSYSSTGDLGAFF. CDR3 coding DNA: TGTGCCAGCAGTTACTCGTCCACAGGGGATCTAGGAGCTTTCTTT.

V and J are TRBV7-2 and TRBJ2-5, with 11 nucleotides matching TRBD2. This CDR3 has 16 amino acids. V shed 3 bases, J shed 3 bases, and the junction held 6 bases outside the gene matches. Germline CDR1 and CDR2: SGHTA and FQGNSA. DNA for the CDR3: TGTGCCAGCAGCTTGAGTACTAGCGGGGGCGAAGAGACCCAGTACTTC. Translating it yields CASSLSTSGGEETQYF.

This rearrangement joins TRBV29-1 to TRBJ1-1; D might be TRBD1 (6 bases). Trimming took off 5 bases at V and 4 bases at J, with 14 bases between the two ends. CDR3 length: 13 residues. Germline V gene sequence: CDR1 SQVTM, CDR2 ANQGSEA. The CDR3 DNA reads as TGCAGCGTTACATCGGGAGGGGGCACTGAAGCTTTCTTT. Amino acids: CSVTSGGGTEAFF.

V usage is TRBV3-1 (or the pseudogene TRBV3-2) and J usage is TRBJ1-2, with D unresolved. This CDR3 contains 14 residues. Trimming removed 3 bases at V and 3 bases at J, with 11 bases between. Germline V lookup: CDR1 LGHDT, CDR2 YNNKEL (reference sequence). The CDR3 loop is CASSQGPLDYGYTF. The CDR3 coding sequence is TGTGCCAGCAGCCAGGGCCCCCTGGACTATGGCTACACCTTC.

The V gene is TRBV7-3, the J gene TRBJ2-2, with TRBD1 matching 8 bases. The CDR3 extends over 14 amino acids. Trimming at V came to 5 bases and at J to 5 bases, leaving 4 bases not matched to a gene. Germline CDR1 and CDR2: SGHTA and FQGTGA. The DNA of the CDR3 is TGTGCCAGCAGCACGACAGGGGAGACCGGGGAGCTGTTTTTT. Its translation: CASSTTGETGELFF.

The rearrangement links TRBV3-1 (or the pseudogene TRBV3-2) to TRBJ1-4, with 7 bases that match TRBD1. CDR3 length: 14 amino acids. Germline V gene lookup returns CDR1 LGHDT and CDR2 YNNKEL (reference sequence). After removal of 4 bases from V and 11 bases from J, the junction contained 10 bases not matched to a gene. CDR3 in DNA: TGTGCCAGCAGCCCGAGACAGGGATCGGGGAAACTGTTTTTT. It is translated as CASSPRQGSGKLFF.

The rearrangement joins TRBV5-1 to TRBJ2-7, with 7 bases identical to TRBD2. Germline values: CDR1 SGHRS, CDR2 YFSETQ. J was trimmed by 0 bases and V by 4 bases; bases with no gene match: 4. This CDR3 region has 14 residues. In DNA form, the CDR3 reads TGCGCCAGCAGCGTATCTAGCGGCTCCTACGAGCAGTACTTC. This encodes CASSVSSGSYEQYF.

The chain couples TRBV7-8 to TRBJ2-1, with 10 bases that match TRBD2. V shed 5 bases, J shed 6 bases, and the junction held 13 bases outside the gene matches. Looked up from germline, CDR1 is SGHVS and CDR2 is FQNEAQ. This CDR3 is 17 amino acids long. The CDR3: CASSPGSGRAQGNEQFF. The CDR3, as DNA: TGTGCCAGCAGCCCTGGAAGCGGGAGGGCCCAGGGCAATGAGCAGTTCTTC.

The V and J genes are TRBV19 and TRBJ1-1; unclear D gene. Germline CDR1 LNHDA, CDR2 SQIVND (reference sequence). The CDR3 spans 13 residues. The V and J ends lost 5 bases and 7 bases respectively, with 14 bases between them. The CDR3 coding sequence is TGTGCCAGTAGTTTTCAATCCGGTCTTGAAGCTTTCTTT. Translating gives CASSFQSGLEAFF.

A single count supports this clone. This chain uses TRBV6-5 with TRBJ2-1, with TRBD2 identical over 7 bases. The CDR3 runs to 16 residues. V shed 2 bases and J 2 bases; nucleotides not matched to a gene: 6. Germline V gene sequence: CDR1 MNHEY, CDR2 SVGAGI. CDR3 sequence reads: CASSYGSGAAYNEQFF. The CDR3 nucleotides are TGTGCCAGCAGTTACGGGAGCGGGGCTGCCTACAATGAGCAGTTCTTC.

The chain recombines TRBV7-9 with TRBJ2-2; TRBD1 might be the D (6 bases). Deletions cut 2 bases from V and 2 bases from J, with 18 bases between. Looked up from germline, CDR1 is SEHNR and CDR2 is FQNEAQ (reference sequence). The CDR3 length is 18 residues. In nucleotides, the CDR3 is TGTGCCAGCAGCTTACAGACAGGCATGTTAACCAACACCGGGGAGCTGTTTTTT. This codes for CASSLQTGMLTNTGELFF.

This chain uses TRBV28 with TRBJ2-7; a weak D match, TRBD2 (5 bases). Germline V gives CDR1 MDHEN, CDR2 SYDVKM. Trimming shortened V by 3 bases and J by 7 bases, and 7 bases separated the two germline ends. This CDR3 comprises 11 residues. The CDR3 DNA reads TGTGCCAGCAGTTTGGAGGCAGAGCAGTACTTC. Its protein product is CASSLEAEQYF.

The CDR3 sequence: CAISDRGAEKLFF. The CDR3, as DNA: TGTGCCATCAGCGACAGGGGGGCTGAAAAACTGTTTTTT. The V call is TRBV10-3, the J call TRBJ1-4; TRBD1 matches 9 bases. Per germline, CDR1 ENHRY and CDR2 SYGVKD. This CDR3 has 13 amino acids. The junction had 3 bases not matched to a gene; V was cut back by 6 bases and J by 7 bases.

V and J are TRBV19 and TRBJ1-5, with TRBD1 identical over 8 bases. Germline loops: CDR1 LNHDA, CDR2 SQIVND (reference sequence). Trimming cost V 5 bases and J 1 base; bases outside gene matches: 1. There are 14 residues in the CDR3. The CDR3 sequence: CASSWDRSNQPQHF. Written as DNA, the CDR3 is TGTGCCAGTAGTTGGGACAGGAGCAATCAGCCCCAGCATTTT.

V gene TRBV18 combines with J gene TRBJ1-1, with TRBD1 matching 7 bases. CDR3 size: 13 residues. V was pared by 4 bases and J by 6 bases, with 5 bases of the junction left unmatched. CDR1 KGHSH and CDR2 LQKENI come from the germline V gene. The CDR3 spells CASSLSRGSEAFF. CDR3 in DNA: TGTGCCAGCTCACTCTCCAGGGGGTCTGAAGCTTTCTTT.

The rearrangement uses TRBV7-9 and TRBJ2-3, with D possibly matching TRBD1 (6 bases). The V gene's germline CDR1 is SEHNR and CDR2 FQNEAQ (reference sequence). CDR3 length: 16 amino acids. V was shortened by 5 bases and J by 1 base, with 16 bases between the two germline ends. Here the CDR3 reads CASSPATGRGTDTQYF. For the CDR3, the DNA is TGTGCCAGCAGCCCGGCGACAGGTCGCGGCACAGATACGCAGTATTTT.

The chain carries TRBV7-6 and TRBJ1-4; no reliable D call. Trimming cost V 1 base and J 4 bases, with 7 bases left between them. This CDR3 comprises 14 residues. In germline, CDR1 is SGHVS, CDR2 FNYEAQ. CDR3 sequence: CASSLGQYNEKLFF. CDR3 DNA: TGTGCCAGCAGCTTAGGTCAGTATAATGAAAAACTGTTTTTT.

The sample holds a few counts of this clone. The chain is built from TRBV12-5 and TRBJ2-7, with D unclear. Looked up from germline, CDR1 is LGHNT and CDR2 is FRNRAP. CDR3 length: 12 amino acids. The V gene lost 2 bases and the J gene lost 6 bases, with 8 bases spanning the gap. CDR3 amino acids: CASGLTRSEQYF. In DNA, the CDR3 is TGTGCTAGTGGTTTGACGCGCTCCGAGCAGTACTTC.

V is TRBV10-3 and J is TRBJ2-5; 9 nucleotides match TRBD2. This CDR3 comprises 17 residues. Unmatched junction bases numbered 15, after V lost 5 bases and J lost 5 bases. Germline CDR1 reads ENHRY; CDR2 reads SYGVKD. The CDR3 sequence is CAISTEPGLAGKETQYF. The DNA for the CDR3 is TGTGCCATCAGTACAGAACCGGGACTAGCCGGCAAGGAGACCCAGTACTTC.

The V call is TRBV7-9, the J call TRBJ1-2, with 7 positions matching TRBD1. The CDR3 has 14 amino acids. Germline CDR1 SEHNR, CDR2 FQNEAQ (reference sequence). Losses at the gene ends were 4 bases for V and 2 bases for J; bases not matched to a gene: 4. The CDR3 spells CASSWGTANYGYTF. Written as DNA, the CDR3 is TGTGCCAGCAGCTGGGGGACAGCCAACTATGGCTACACCTTC.

The V gene is TRBV7-3, the J gene TRBJ1-1; D is possibly TRBD1 (5 bases). The length of the CDR3 is 14 residues. With 4 bases removed from V and 7 bases from J, the gap between germline ends came to 16 bases. In germline, CDR1 is SGHTA, CDR2 FQGTGA. CDR3 loop: CASSSGGGTGEAFF. CDR3 DNA sequence: TGTGCCAGCAGCTCGGGCGGAGGGACTGGTGAAGCTTTCTTT.

The V gene is TRBV5-1, the J gene TRBJ2-5; the D is unclear. Trimming removed 4 bases at V and 2 bases at J, with 15 bases between. From germline, CDR1 is SGHRS and CDR2 YFSETQ. This CDR3 has 15 amino acids. For the CDR3, the DNA is TGCGCCAGCAGCCCGACTTTAACGATACAAGAGACCCAGTACTTC. Its protein product is CASSPTLTIQETQYF. Complete variable domain (other parts from reference TRBV5-1 and TRBJ2-5): KAGVTQTPRYLIKTRGQQVTLSCSPISGHRSVSWYQQTPGQGLQFLFEYFSETQRNKGNFPGRFSGRQFSNSRSEMNVSTLELGDSALYLCASSPTLTIQETQYFGPGTRLLVL.